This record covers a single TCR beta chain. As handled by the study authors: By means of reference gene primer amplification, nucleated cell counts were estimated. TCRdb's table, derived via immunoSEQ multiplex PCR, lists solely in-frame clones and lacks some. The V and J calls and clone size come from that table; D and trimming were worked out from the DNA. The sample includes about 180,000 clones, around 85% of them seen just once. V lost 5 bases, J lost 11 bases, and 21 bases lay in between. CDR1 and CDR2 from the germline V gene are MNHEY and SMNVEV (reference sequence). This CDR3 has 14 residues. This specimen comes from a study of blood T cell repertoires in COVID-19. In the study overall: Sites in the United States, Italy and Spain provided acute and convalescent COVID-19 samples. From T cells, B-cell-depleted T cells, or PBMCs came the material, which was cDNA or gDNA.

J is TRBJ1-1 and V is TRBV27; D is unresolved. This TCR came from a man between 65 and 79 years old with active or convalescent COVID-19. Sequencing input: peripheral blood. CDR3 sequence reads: CASSRPGGSVFAFF. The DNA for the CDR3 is TGTGCCAGCAGTCGACCGGGCGGGTCGGTGTTTGCTTTCTTT.